This paragraph covers one T cell receptor beta chain sequence. What it binds is not known. Naive CD4+ cells were CD45RA-selected; the remaining cells were memory. The sample comes from a study of shared clonotypes between healthy human individuals. General study findings and limits: Incomplete sequencing of sorted subsets was indicated by rarefaction despite large depth. Naive subsets usually exceeded memory subsets in estimated richness. Non-shared clonotypes displayed generation probabilities falling below those of clonotypes present in all four donors.

TCRdb's table, derived via immunoSEQ multiplex PCR, lists solely in-frame clones and lacks some. The sample consists of 2 million to 2.5 million clones, approximately 90% of them appearing once. Trimming took 5 bases from V and 4 from J; bases not matched to a gene: 9. CDR1 is SEHNR, CDR2 FQNEAQ, per germline (reference sequence). This CDR3 has 15 amino acids. The chain employs TRBV7-9 and TRBJ2-3; TRBD2 matches at 7 bases. Sequences were obtained from naive CD4+ T cells from PBMCs. Sample subset: CD45RA+ positively selected. This clonotype originated in a man aged 18 to 29 in good health. Some clones in this sample may be carry-over from other donors' samples. CDR3 sequence reads: CASSLWRELSDTQYF. The CDR3 coding sequence is TGTGCCAGCAGCCTATGGCGGGAGTTGTCAGATACGCAGTATTTT.